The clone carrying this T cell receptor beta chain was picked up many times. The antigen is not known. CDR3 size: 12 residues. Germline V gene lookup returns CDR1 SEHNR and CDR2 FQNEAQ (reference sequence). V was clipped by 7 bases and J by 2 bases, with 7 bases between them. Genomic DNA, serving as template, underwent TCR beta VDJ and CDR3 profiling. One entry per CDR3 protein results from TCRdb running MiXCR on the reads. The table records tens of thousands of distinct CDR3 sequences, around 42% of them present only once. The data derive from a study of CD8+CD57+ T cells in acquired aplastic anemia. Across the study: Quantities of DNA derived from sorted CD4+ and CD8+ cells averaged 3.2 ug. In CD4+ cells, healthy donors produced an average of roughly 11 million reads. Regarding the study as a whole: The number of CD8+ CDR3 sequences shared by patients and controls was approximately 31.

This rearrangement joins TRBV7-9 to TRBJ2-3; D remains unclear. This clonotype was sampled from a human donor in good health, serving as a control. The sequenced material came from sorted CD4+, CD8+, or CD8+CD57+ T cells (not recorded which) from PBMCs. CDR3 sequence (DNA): TGTGCCAGCAATGTCTACACAGATACGCAGTATTTT. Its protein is CASNVYTDTQYF.